This T cell receptor (beta chain) comes out of a study of OX40 agonist ivuxolimab in advanced cancers. Whole-study context: Patients got intravenous ivuxolimab at 0.01 to 10 mg/kg every 2 weeks. Three dose-escalation patients had partial responses: one with hepatocellular carcinoma and two with cutaneous melanoma. Findings of the study overall: Relative to CD4+ cells, CD8+ T cells on average had more expanded clones.

Produced via immunoSEQ multiplex PCR; TCRdb's table is partial and in-frame only. The sample has approximately 69,000 clones, 84% seen once. CDR1 SGHTA and CDR2 FQGTGA come from the germline V gene. The length of the CDR3 is 13 residues. Trimming pared 5 bases from V and 6 bases from J, leaving 11 bases between. Remarks on this clone: Its antigen is currently unknown.

Sequencing was performed on CD4+ or CD8+ T cells sorted from blood, taken in a trial of the OX40 agonist ivuxolimab. The chain employs TRBV7-3 and TRBJ2-4, with D tentatively TRBD1 (6 bases). The TCR originated in an adult with an advanced solid tumor such as melanoma, head and neck, liver or kidney cancer. The CDR3 loop reads CASSPEGGNIQYF. The CDR3 DNA follows: TGTGCCAGCAGCCCCGAAGGGGGAAACATTCAGTACTTC.